The T cell receptor (beta chain) described here comes from a study of blood T cells in healthy people across ages. For the second PCR, which ran for about 6 to 11 cycles, a sample-barcoded 5' primer and a J-beta primer mix were used. TCRdb recomputed calls from the 5' RACE reads with MiXCR, one row per CDR3 protein. This table holds hundreds of thousands of distinct CDR3 sequences, 55% to 70% found once. The study's findings and limits: Changes seen in expanded clonotypes were possibly confounded by donor CMV status left unknown. While age rose, TCR beta diversity per million T cells dropped in a roughly linear way.

Per sample, a minimum of 6.5 million PBMCs were isolated. The length of the CDR3 is 17 residues. Germline V gives CDR1 MDHEN, CDR2 SYDVKM. A note on this clonotype: The target antigen is unknown.

The sequencing sample was made of blood. The rearrangement joins TRBV28 to TRBJ2-1, with a possible D match to TRBD2 (6 bases). The end of the DNA aligns better with TRBJ2-7, so the J call may be wrong. The sequence was collected from a man aged 25 to 40 in good health. CDR3 DNA sequence: TGTGCCAGCAGTTCTCCTGGGGGGAGACGGTCCTACAATGAGCAGTACTTC. Translation gives CASSSPGGRRSYNEQYF.